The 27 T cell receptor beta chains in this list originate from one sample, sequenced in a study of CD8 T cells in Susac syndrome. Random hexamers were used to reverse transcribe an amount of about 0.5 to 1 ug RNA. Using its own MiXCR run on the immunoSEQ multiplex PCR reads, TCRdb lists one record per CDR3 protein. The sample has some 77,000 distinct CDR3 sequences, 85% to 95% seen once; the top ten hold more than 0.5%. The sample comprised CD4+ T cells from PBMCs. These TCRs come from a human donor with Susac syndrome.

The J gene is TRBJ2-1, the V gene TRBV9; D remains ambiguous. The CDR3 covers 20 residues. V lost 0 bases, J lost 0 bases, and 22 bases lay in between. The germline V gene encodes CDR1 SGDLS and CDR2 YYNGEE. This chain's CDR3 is CASSVVYTKDPSSSYNEQFF. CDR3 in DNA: TGTGCCAGCAGCGTAGTGTATACGAAAGATCCCAGCAGCTCCTACAATGAGCAGTTCTTC.

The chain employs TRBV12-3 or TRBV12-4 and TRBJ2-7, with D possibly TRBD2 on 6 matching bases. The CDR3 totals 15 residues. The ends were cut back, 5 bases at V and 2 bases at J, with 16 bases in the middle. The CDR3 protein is CASSPTGGVPYEQYF. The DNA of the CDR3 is TGTGCCAGCAGTCCCACCGGCGGGGTGCCCTACGAGCAGTACTTC.

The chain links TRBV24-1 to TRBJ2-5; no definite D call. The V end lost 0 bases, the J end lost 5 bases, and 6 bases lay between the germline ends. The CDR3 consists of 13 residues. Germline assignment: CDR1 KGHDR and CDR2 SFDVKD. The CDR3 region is CATSDLPGETQYF. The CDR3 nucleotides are TGTGCCACCAGTGATTTGCCTGGGGAGACCCAGTACTTC.

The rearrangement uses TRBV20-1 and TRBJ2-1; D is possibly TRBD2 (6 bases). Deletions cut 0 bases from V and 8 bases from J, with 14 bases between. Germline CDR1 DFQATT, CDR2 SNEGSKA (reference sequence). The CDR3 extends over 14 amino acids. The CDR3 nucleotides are TGCAGTGCTAGAGATTTGGCGGAGGGGCATGAGCAGTTCTTC. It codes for CSARDLAEGHEQFF.

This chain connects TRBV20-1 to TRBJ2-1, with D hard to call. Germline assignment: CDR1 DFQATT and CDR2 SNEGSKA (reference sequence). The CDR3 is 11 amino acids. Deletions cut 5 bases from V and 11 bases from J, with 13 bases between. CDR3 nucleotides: TGCAGTGCTCCTACTACGCGGAAGCAGTTCTTC. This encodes CSAPTTRKQFF.

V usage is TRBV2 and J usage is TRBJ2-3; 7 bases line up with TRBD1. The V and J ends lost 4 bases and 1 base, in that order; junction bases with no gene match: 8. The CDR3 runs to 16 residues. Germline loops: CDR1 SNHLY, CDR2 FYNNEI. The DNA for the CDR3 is TGTGCCAGCAGTGCACAGGGGTTAGCTGGCACAGATACGCAGTATTTT. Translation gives CASSAQGLAGTDTQYF.

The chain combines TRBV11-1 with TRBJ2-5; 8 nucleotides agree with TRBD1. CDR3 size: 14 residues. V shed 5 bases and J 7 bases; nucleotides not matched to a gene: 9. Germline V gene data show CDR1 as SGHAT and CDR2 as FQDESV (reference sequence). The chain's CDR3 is CASSRARGRGTQYF. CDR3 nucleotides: TGTGCCAGCAGCCGGGCCAGGGGGCGCGGGACCCAGTACTTC.

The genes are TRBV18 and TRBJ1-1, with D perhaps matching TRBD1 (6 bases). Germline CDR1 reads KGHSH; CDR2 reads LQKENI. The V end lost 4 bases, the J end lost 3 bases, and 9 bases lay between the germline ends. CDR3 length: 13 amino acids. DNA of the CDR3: TGTGCCAGCTCACGGGCAGGGGACACTGAAGCTTTCTTT. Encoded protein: CASSRAGDTEAFF.

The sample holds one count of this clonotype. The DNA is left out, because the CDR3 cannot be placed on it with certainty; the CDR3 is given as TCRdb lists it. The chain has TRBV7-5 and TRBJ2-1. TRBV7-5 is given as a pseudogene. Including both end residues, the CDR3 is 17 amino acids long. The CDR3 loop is CISVPEAPNRNGNEQFF.

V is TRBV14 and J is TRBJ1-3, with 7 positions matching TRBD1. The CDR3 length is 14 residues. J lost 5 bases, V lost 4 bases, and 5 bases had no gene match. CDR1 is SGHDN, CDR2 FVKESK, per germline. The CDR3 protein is CASSRQGQRNTIYF. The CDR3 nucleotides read TGTGCCAGCAGCCGACAGGGACAACGAAACACCATATATTTT.

This chain's CDR3 is CATSREAGYQPQHF. DNA of the CDR3: TGTGCCACCAGCAGAGAAGCTGGTTATCAGCCCCAGCATTTT. The J gene is TRBJ1-5, the V gene TRBV15; D unresolved. V lost 0 bases, J lost 5 bases, and 8 bases lay in between. The CDR3 is 14 residues long. The V gene's germline CDR1 is LNHNV and CDR2 YYDKDF (reference sequence).

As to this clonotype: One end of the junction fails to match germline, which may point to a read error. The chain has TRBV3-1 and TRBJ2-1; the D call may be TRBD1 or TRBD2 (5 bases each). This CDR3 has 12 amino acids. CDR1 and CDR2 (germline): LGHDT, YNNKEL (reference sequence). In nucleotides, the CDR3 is TGTGCCAGCAGCCAAGATCGGGGCGATGGGGTCTTC. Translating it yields CASSQDRGDGVF.

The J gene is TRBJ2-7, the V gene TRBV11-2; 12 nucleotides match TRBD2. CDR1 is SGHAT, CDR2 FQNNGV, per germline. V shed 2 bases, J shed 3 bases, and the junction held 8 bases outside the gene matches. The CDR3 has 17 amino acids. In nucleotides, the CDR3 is TGTGCCAGCAGCTTATTCTCCAGACTAGCGGGAGTCTACGAGCAGTACTTC. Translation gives CASSLFSRLAGVYEQYF.

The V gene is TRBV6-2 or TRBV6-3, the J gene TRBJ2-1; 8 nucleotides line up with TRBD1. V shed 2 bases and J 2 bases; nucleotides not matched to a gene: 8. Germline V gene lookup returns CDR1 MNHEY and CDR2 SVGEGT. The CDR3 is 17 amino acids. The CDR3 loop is CASSYRPTGGPYNEQFF. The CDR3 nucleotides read TGTGCCAGCAGTTACCGCCCTACAGGGGGTCCCTACAATGAGCAGTTCTTC.

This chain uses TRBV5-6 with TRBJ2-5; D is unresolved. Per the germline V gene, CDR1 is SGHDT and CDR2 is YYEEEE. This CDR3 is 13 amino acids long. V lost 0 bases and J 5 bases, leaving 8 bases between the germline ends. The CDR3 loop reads CASSLGASETQYF. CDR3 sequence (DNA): TGTGCCAGCAGCTTGGGAGCGTCGGAGACCCAGTACTTC.

As DNA, the CDR3 is TGCAGCTTCAGGGACAGGGGGAACGAGCAGTACTTC. Amino acids: CSFRDRGNEQYF. This rearrangement joins TRBV29-1 to TRBJ2-7; 11 bases fit TRBD1. The CDR3 covers 12 residues. The germline V gene has CDR1 SQVTM and CDR2 ANQGSEA. The junction had 5 bases not matched to a gene; V was cut back by 8 bases and J by 5 bases.

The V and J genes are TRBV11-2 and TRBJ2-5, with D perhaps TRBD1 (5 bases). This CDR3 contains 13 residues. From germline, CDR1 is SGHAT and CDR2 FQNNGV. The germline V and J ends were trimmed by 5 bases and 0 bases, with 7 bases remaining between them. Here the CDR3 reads CASSPTDQETQYF. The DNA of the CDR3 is TGTGCCAGCAGCCCGACAGACCAAGAGACCCAGTACTTC.

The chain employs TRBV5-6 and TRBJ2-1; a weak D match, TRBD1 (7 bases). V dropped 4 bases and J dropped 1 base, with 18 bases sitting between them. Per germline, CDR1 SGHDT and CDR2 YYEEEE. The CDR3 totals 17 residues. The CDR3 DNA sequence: TGTGCCAGCAGCGCCGTAGTCAGGGGGGAATCCTACAATGAGCAGTTCTTC. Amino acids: CASSAVVRGESYNEQFF.

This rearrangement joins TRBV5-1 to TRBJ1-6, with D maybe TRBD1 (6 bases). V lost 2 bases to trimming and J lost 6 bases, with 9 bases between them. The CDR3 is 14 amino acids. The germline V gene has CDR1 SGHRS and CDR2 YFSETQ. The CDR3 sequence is CASSFTGSNSPLHF. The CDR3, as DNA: TGCGCCAGCAGCTTCACAGGGAGTAATTCACCCCTCCACTTT.

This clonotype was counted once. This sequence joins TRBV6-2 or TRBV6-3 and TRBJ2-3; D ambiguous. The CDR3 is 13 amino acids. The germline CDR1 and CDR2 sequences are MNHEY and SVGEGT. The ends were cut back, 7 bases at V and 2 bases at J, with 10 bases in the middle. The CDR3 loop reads CASKNSNTDTQYF. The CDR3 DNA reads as TGTGCCAGCAAAAACAGCAACACAGATACGCAGTATTTT.

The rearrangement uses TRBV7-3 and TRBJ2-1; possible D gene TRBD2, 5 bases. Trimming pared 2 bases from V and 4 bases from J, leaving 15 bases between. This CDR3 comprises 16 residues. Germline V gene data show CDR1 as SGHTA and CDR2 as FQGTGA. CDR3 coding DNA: TGTGCCAGCAGCTTATTGAGGGCTTCCTTTTACAATGAGCAGTTCTTC. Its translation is CASSLLRASFYNEQFF.

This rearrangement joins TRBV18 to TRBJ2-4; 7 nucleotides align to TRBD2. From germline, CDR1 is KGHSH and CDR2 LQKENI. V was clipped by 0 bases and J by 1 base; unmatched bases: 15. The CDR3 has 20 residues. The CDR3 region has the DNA TGTGCCAGCTCACCACCGAAGACTAGCACAATCGGTGTGGCCAAAAACATTCAGTACTTC. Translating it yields CASSPPKTSTIGVAKNIQYF.

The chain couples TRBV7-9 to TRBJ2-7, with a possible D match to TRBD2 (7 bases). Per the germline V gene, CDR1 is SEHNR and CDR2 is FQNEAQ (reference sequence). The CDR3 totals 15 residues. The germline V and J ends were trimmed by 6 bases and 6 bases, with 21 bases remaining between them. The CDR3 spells CASRPRGGYYGEQYF. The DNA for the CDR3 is TGTGCCAGCAGGCCCAGGGGAGGGTATTACGGCGAGCAGTACTTC.

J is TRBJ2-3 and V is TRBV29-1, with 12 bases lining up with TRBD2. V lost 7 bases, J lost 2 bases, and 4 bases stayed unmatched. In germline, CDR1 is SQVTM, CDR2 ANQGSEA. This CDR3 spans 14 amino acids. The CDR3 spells CSETSGRATDTQYF. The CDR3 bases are TGCAGCGAGACTAGCGGGAGAGCCACAGATACGCAGTATTTT.

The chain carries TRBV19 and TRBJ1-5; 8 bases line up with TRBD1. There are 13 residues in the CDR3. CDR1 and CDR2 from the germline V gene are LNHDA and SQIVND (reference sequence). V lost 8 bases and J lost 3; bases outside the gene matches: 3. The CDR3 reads CASGTGLNQPQHF. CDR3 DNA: TGTGCCAGTGGGACAGGCCTCAATCAGCCCCAGCATTTT.

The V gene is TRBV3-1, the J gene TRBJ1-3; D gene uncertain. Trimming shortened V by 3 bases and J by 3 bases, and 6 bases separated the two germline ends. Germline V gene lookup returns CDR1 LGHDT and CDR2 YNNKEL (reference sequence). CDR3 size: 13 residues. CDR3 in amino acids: CASSHGGGNTIYF. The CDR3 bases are TGTGCCAGCAGCCATGGAGGTGGAAACACCATATATTTT. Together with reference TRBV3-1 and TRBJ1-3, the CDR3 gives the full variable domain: DTAVSQTPKYLVTQMGNDKSIKCEQNLGHDTMYWYKQDSKKFLKIMFSYNNKELIINETVPNRFSPKSPDKAHLNLHINSLELGDSAVYFCASSHGGGNTIYFGEGSWLTVV.

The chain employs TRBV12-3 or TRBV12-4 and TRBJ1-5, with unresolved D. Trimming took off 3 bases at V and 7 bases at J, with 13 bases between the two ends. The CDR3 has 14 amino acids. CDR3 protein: CASSFGQVAQPQHF. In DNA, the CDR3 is TGTGCCAGCAGTTTTGGGCAGGTTGCCCAGCCCCAGCATTTT.